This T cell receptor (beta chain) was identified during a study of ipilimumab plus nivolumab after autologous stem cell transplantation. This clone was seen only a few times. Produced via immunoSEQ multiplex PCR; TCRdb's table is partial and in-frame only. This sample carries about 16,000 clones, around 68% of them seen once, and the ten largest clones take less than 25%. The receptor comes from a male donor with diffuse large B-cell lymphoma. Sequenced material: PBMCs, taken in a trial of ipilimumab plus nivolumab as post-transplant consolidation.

CDR3 nucleotide sequence: TGTGCCAGCAGCCCGACGGTCAGACAGGGCGGCACAGATACGCAGTATTTT. This codes for CASSPTVRQGGTDTQYF. This sequence joins TRBV28 and TRBJ2-3; 7 nucleotides line up with TRBD1. This CDR3 is 17 amino acids long. Germline assignment: CDR1 MDHEN and CDR2 SYDVKM. Trimming cost V 6 bases and J 1 base; bases outside gene matches: 13.